A single sample is the source of the 21 T cell receptor beta chains below, sequenced in a study of T cell responses to AZD1222 COVID-19 vaccine. Some clones are missing from TCRdb's copy, which holds only in-frame ones; the method was immunoSEQ multiplex PCR. In the table there are roughly 180,000 clones, approximately 86% of which are singletons. Specimen: peripheral blood, collected on day 0 of AZD1222 vaccination. The source is an adult in good health.

The chain joins TRBV28 to TRBJ1-3, with D hard to call. Germline CDR1 MDHEN, CDR2 SYDVKM. V was clipped by 10 bases and J by 6 bases, with 10 bases between them. This CDR3 is built from 11 residues. CDR3 nucleotide sequence: TGTGCCACCCAATGGACAAACACCATATATTTT. Amino acid sequence: CATQWTNTIYF.

V gene TRBV11-3 combines with J gene TRBJ2-1; 13 nucleotides agree with TRBD2. Germline CDR1 and CDR2: SGHNT and YENEEA. Germline trimming cut 4 bases from V and 7 bases from J; bases unmatched to any gene: 7. CDR3 size: 16 residues. The CDR3, as DNA: TGTGCCAGCAGCTCGATCGGGACTAGCGGGGAAAATGAGCAGTTCTTC. Its translation is CASSSIGTSGENEQFF.

The V and J genes are TRBV9 and TRBJ1-1; no clear D gene. The V end was cut by 0 bases, the J end by 7 bases, with 10 bases between. The CDR3 spans 13 residues. CDR1 is SGDLS, CDR2 YYNGEE, per germline. CDR3 DNA: TGTGCCAGCAGCGTAGAAGCTTTGAGTGAAGCTTTCTTT. It is translated as CASSVEALSEAFF.

The rearrangement uses TRBV19 and TRBJ2-1; D is uncertain. Trimming took 3 bases from V and 4 from J, leaving 7 bases between them. The CDR3 sequence is 13 residues long. The germline V gene encodes CDR1 LNHDA and CDR2 SQIVND (reference sequence). The CDR3 DNA reads as TGTGCCAGTAGTATCTCCGCGTACAATGAGCAGTTCTTC. Protein product: CASSISAYNEQFF. Looking up the rest from reference TRBV19 and TRBJ2-1 gives the full variable domain: DGGITQSPKYLFRKEGQNVTLSCEQNLNHDAMYWYRQDPGQGLRLIYYSQIVNDFQKGDIAEGYSVSREKKESFPLTVTSAQKNPTAFYLCASSISAYNEQFFGPGTRLTVL.

The chain uses TRBV19 and TRBJ2-2; either TRBD1 or TRBD2 may supply D (5 bases each). This CDR3 contains 16 residues. V was shortened by 9 bases and J by 1 base, with 18 bases between the two germline ends. Germline CDR1 is LNHDA and CDR2 is SQIVND (reference sequence). Here the CDR3 DNA reads TGTGCCAGCCGAGCCCCCGGGACGGGGAACACCGGGGAGCTGTTTTTT. As protein: CASRAPGTGNTGELFF.

The chain combines TRBV15 with TRBJ2-7; D gene uncertain. Germline V gene sequence: CDR1 LNHNV, CDR2 YYDKDF (reference sequence). V gave up 0 bases and J gave up 4 bases, with 13 bases separating them. This CDR3 contains 15 residues. The CDR3 DNA reads TGTGCCACCAGCAGAGATCCAGGTAAACCGTACGAGCAGTACTTC. Translated: CATSRDPGKPYEQYF.

The chain links TRBV14 to TRBJ1-4, with 7 bases identical to TRBD1. The CDR3 runs to 17 residues. The J segment lost 6 bases and the V segment lost 2 bases, leaving 12 bases of the junction unmatched. The germline gives CDR1 SGHDN, CDR2 FVKESK. The CDR3: CASSQRRGPSGDEKLFF. CDR3 in DNA: TGTGCCAGCAGCCAACGAAGGGGGCCCTCGGGTGATGAAAAACTGTTTTTT. Using reference TRBV14 and TRBJ1-4 for the parts outside the CDR3, the full variable domain is EAGVTQFPSHSVIEKGQTVTLRCDPISGHDNLYWYRRVMGKEIKFLLHFVKESKQDESGMPNNRFLAERTGGTYSTLKVQPAELEDSGVYFCASSQRRGPSGDEKLFFGSGTQLSVL.

The chain combines TRBV29-1 with TRBJ2-1; D gene unclear. This CDR3 is built from 10 residues. Germline values: CDR1 SQVTM, CDR2 ANQGSEA. The ends were cut back, 7 bases at V and 3 bases at J, with 4 bases in the middle. Written as DNA, the CDR3 is TGCAGCGGGGTCTACAATGAGCAGTTCTTC. Its protein product is CSGVYNEQFF.

The chain has TRBV2 and TRBJ1-2; 7 bases fit TRBD1. The CDR3 is 13 amino acids. The germline gives CDR1 SNHLY, CDR2 FYNNEI. V shed 6 bases, J shed 7 bases, and the junction held 8 bases outside the gene matches. The DNA of the CDR3 is TGTGCCAGCAGCGGGGGGACAGTCGTTGGCTACACCTTC. The encoded protein is CASSGGTVVGYTF.

The rearrangement joins TRBV3-1 (or the pseudogene TRBV3-2) to TRBJ1-4, with a possible D match to TRBD1 (6 bases). This CDR3 region has 15 residues. Germline CDR1 and CDR2: LGHDT and YNNKEL (reference sequence). V lost 1 base and J lost 5, with 11 bases in between. This CDR3 is CASSQVGQGNEKLFF. As DNA, the CDR3 is TGTGCCAGCAGCCAAGTTGGTCAGGGGAATGAAAAACTGTTTTTT.

Only one count was recorded for this clone. The chain couples TRBV29-1 to TRBJ2-1, with TRBD2 matching over 11 bases. Germline V gene lookup returns CDR1 SQVTM and CDR2 ANQGSEA. Trimming removed 1 base from V and 9 bases from J; junction bases left unmatched: 8. The CDR3 has 15 amino acids. The CDR3 coding sequence is TGCAGCGTTGAAGCCAGACTAGCGGGATCAACTGAGCAGTTCTTC. This codes for CSVEARLAGSTEQFF.

CDR3 in DNA: TGTGCCACCAGTGCCCCCTCCATAGCCGCTACAGATACGCAGTATTTT. Translated, it gives CATSAPSIAATDTQYF. The V call is TRBV24-1, the J call TRBJ2-3; D gene uncertain. The CDR3 consists of 16 residues. Germline V gives CDR1 KGHDR, CDR2 SFDVKD. V dropped 5 bases and J dropped 3 bases, with 17 bases sitting between them.

The rearrangement links TRBV7-9 to TRBJ2-1; D assignment may be TRBD1 or TRBD2 (7 bases each). CDR3 length: 15 amino acids. The germline CDR1 and CDR2 sequences are SEHNR and FQNEAQ (reference sequence). V lost 7 bases, J lost 5 bases, and 18 bases lay in between. The CDR3 region has the DNA TGTGCCAGCATAGATGGAGCAGGGGGGGACAATGAGCAGTTCTTC. This translates into CASIDGAGGDNEQFF.

Worth noting for this clone: One end of the junction fails to match germline, which may point to a read error. The gene calls are TRBV11-2 and TRBJ1-2, with a possible D match to TRBD1 (5 bases). Germline CDR1 reads SGHAT; CDR2 reads FQNNGV. The CDR3 covers 15 residues. In DNA form, the CDR3 reads TGTGCCAGCAGCAGCCGGGAGGCGGGGGACTATGGCTACACCTTT. Its protein product is CASSSREAGDYGYTF.

The chain carries TRBV29-1 and TRBJ2-7; no definite D call. CDR1 SQVTM and CDR2 ANQGSEA come from the germline V gene. Trimming took 5 bases from V and 0 from J, leaving 8 bases between them. This CDR3 has 12 amino acids. This CDR3 reads CSVKRASYEQYF. CDR3 sequence (DNA): TGCAGCGTTAAACGGGCCTCCTACGAGCAGTACTTC.

The chain carries TRBV24-1 and TRBJ2-3; D not certain. The V and J ends lost 6 bases and 3 bases respectively, with 12 bases between them. The length of the CDR3 is 14 residues. Germline-derived CDR1 and CDR2 are KGHDR and SFDVKD. The DNA of the CDR3 is TGTGCCACCAGTCCCAGCCGGGCAACAGATACGCAGTATTTT. Translating gives CATSPSRATDTQYF.

The rearrangement links TRBV28 to TRBJ2-7; possible D gene TRBD1, 5 bases. Germline loops: CDR1 MDHEN, CDR2 SYDVKM. V lost 3 bases and J lost 4, with 13 bases in between. This CDR3 region has 14 residues. CDR3 loop: CASSFSQGMYEQYF. The CDR3 nucleotides are TGTGCCAGCAGTTTCTCGCAGGGTATGTACGAGCAGTACTTC. Based on the CDR3 plus reference TRBV28 and TRBJ2-7, the full variable domain is DVKVTQSSRYLVKRTGEKVFLECVQDMDHENMFWYRQDPGLGLRLIYFSYDVKMKEKGDIPEGYSVSREKKERFSLILESASTNQTSMYLCASSFSQGMYEQYFGPGTRLTVT.

The chain uses TRBV14 and TRBJ2-3; TRBD2 aligns across 8 bases. Germline CDR1 is SGHDN and CDR2 is FVKESK. Germline trimming cut 3 bases from V and 4 bases from J; bases unmatched to any gene: 6. This CDR3 spans 15 amino acids. The CDR3 nucleotides read TGTGCCAGCAGCCATTGGGGGCGGGAGGCAGATACGCAGTATTTT. This translates into CASSHWGREADTQYF. Full variable domain (outside the CDR3, taken from reference TRBV14 and TRBJ2-3): EAGVTQFPSHSVIEKGQTVTLRCDPISGHDNLYWYRRVMGKEIKFLLHFVKESKQDESGMPNNRFLAERTGGTYSTLKVQPAELEDSGVYFCASSHWGREADTQYFGPGTRLTVL.

This chain links TRBV6-2 or TRBV6-3 with TRBJ1-1, with no clear D. CDR1 and CDR2 from the germline V gene are MNHEY and SVGEGT. The length of the CDR3 is 14 residues. The V end lost 5 bases, the J end lost 4 bases, and 14 bases lay between the germline ends. CDR3 region: CASSLGGVGTEAFF. CDR3 in DNA: TGTGCCAGCAGTCTCGGAGGAGTCGGCACTGAAGCTTTCTTT.

This clone was observed a handful of times. The V call is TRBV19, the J call TRBJ2-5; 9 bases match TRBD1. The CDR3 extends over 14 amino acids. Looked up from germline, CDR1 is LNHDA and CDR2 is SQIVND (reference sequence). J was trimmed by 5 bases and V by 8 bases; bases with no gene match: 9. This CDR3 is CASSDRGSVETQYF. Written as DNA, the CDR3 is TGTGCCAGTTCGGACAGGGGCTCTGTGGAGACCCAGTACTTC.

The chain uses TRBV19 and TRBJ2-1, with 8 bases that match TRBD1. The CDR3 runs 15 residues. Germline CDR1 is LNHDA and CDR2 is SQIVND (reference sequence). The junction had 8 bases not matched to a gene; V was cut back by 4 bases and J by 6 bases. The CDR3, as DNA: TGTGCCAGTAGTAAAACAGGGGGAAGAGGCAATGAGCAGTTCTTC. Protein: CASSKTGGRGNEQFF.